Sequencing of this TCR beta chain was carried out in a study of blood T cell repertoires in COVID-19. Across the whole study: Spain, Italy and the United States supplied samples that represented acute and convalescent COVID-19. Sources were T cells, B-cell-depleted T cells, or PBMCs; the material itself was cDNA or gDNA.

Germline CDR1 and CDR2: SGHRS and YFSETQ. The length of the CDR3 is 15 residues. V was pared by 0 bases and J by 8 bases, with 6 bases of the junction left unmatched. As processed by the authors: Counts of nucleated cells, estimated from reference gene primer amplification, were obtained. Clones were sequenced by immunoSEQ multiplex PCR, and TCRdb holds only the in-frame ones, with some missing. V, J and clone size derive from that table, while D and trimming were established from the DNA sequence. The sample yields some 74,000 clones, 75% to 85% seen once. The sequencing input was peripheral blood. J is TRBJ1-4 and V is TRBV5-1; 8 positions agree with TRBD1. The sequence derives from a man older than 75 with acute or convalescent COVID-19. CDR3: CASSLEAGGEEKLFF. The DNA for the CDR3 is TGCGCCAGCAGCTTGGAGGCAGGGGGCGAAGAAAAACTGTTTTTT.